Listed below are T cell receptor beta chains from one sample, sequenced in a study of blood T cell repertoires in COVID-19. The table came from immunoSEQ multiplex PCR; TCRdb's copy has only in-frame clones and leaves some out. This table has approximately 130,000 clones, approximately 77% appearing once. Sequencing input: peripheral blood. These receptors were obtained from a man at least 80 years old with acute or convalescent COVID-19. CDR3s include the opening cysteine and the closing phenylalanine or tryptophan. Each record gives: D gene, V gene, J gene, clone size, CDR3 protein, CDR3 DNA. The D gene is left open where the match is weak. Size values are once, few and many counts, or a class for expanded clones, and some rows have none.

NA	TRBV30	TRBJ1-2	NA	CAWSINRVADGYTF	TGTGCCTGGAGCATCAACAGGGTTGCCGATGGCTACACCTTC
TRBD1	TRBV2	TRBJ1-2	NA	CASSQQGNYGYTF	TGTGCCAGCAGCCAACAGGGGAACTATGGCTACACCTTC
TRBD1	TRBV5-1	TRBJ1-4	NA	CASSLVGTGGGEKLFF	TGCGCCAGCAGCTTGGTTGGGACAGGGGGCGGTGAAAAACTGTTTTTT
NA	TRBV6-5	TRBJ2-5	NA	CASSSGRGWDF	TGTGCCAGCAGTTCCGGACGGGGATGGGACTTC
NA	TRBV6-6	TRBJ2-2	NA	CASSYSGGRSAGELFF	TGTGCCAGCAGTTACTCCGGGGGGCGAAGCGCCGGGGAGCTGTTTTTT
NA	TRBV27	TRBJ2-1	NA	CASSLPLGHEQFF	TGTGCCAGCAGCCTACCCCTAGGCCATGAGCAGTTCTTC
NA	TRBV7-2	TRBJ1-5	NA	CASSLGTGAFNQPQHF	TGTGCCAGCAGCTTAGGAACAGGTGCCTTTAATCAGCCCCAGCATTTT
NA	TRBV4-1	TRBJ2-3	NA	CASSQDFLAGGTDTQYF	TGCGCCAGCAGCCAAGATTTCTTGGCAGGGGGCACAGATACGCAGTATTTT
TRBD1	TRBV30	TRBJ1-3	few	CAWGTGALGNTIYF	TGTGCCTGGGGAACAGGGGCGCTAGGAAACACCATATATTTT
NA	TRBV5-1	TRBJ2-5	NA	CASSPNPTGSETQYF	TGCGCCAGCAGCCCAAACCCGACAGGTTCAGAGACCCAGTACTTC
NA	TRBV11-3	TRBJ1-5	few	CASSSQVQVNQPQHF	TGTGCCAGCAGCTCCCAGGTACAGGTAAATCAGCCCCAGCATTTT
TRBD1	TRBV5-1	TRBJ1-1	NA	CASSRDSPNTEAFF	TGCGCCAGCAGCCGGGACAGCCCGAACACTGAAGCTTTCTTT
NA	TRBV10-3	TRBJ1-2	NA	CAISEIETIGYTF	TGTGCCATCAGTGAGATCGAGACTATCGGCTACACCTTC
TRBD2	TRBV9	TRBJ2-1	once	CASSRAGGGYNEQFF	TGTGCCAGCAGCCGAGCGGGGGGCGGCTACAATGAGCAGTTCTTC
NA	TRBV6-1	TRBJ1-1	NA	CASSEGLLTEAFF	TGTGCCAGCAGTGAGGGCCTTCTCACTGAAGCTTTCTTT
NA	TRBV11-1	TRBJ2-5	few	CASSNQAAQQETQYF	TGTGCCAGCAGCAACCAGGCAGCCCAACAAGAGACCCAGTACTTC
TRBD1	TRBV6-2/TRBV6-3	TRBJ2-7	NA	CASSPAGTVRYEQYF	TGTGCCAGCAGTCCCGCTGGGACAGTGCGCTACGAGCAGTACTTC
NA	TRBV12-3/TRBV12-4	TRBJ1-5	NA	CASSLRGNQPQHF	TGTGCCAGCAGTTTACGGGGCAATCAGCCCCAGCATTTT
NA	TRBV11-2	TRBJ2-1	NA	CASSFQGLNNEQFF	TGTGCCAGCAGCTTTCAGGGACTTAATAATGAGCAGTTCTTC
NA	TRBV5-8	TRBJ1-1	NA	CASSLGSLGAEAFF	TGTGCCAGCAGCTTGGGGTCATTGGGCGCTGAAGCTTTCTTT
NA	TRBV6-1	TRBJ1-3	NA	CASSEVPGSSGNTIYF	TGTGCCAGCAGTGAGGTCCCGGGGAGCTCTGGAAACACCATATATTTT
NA	TRBV30	TRBJ1-5	NA	CAHEVWQTGIGYSNQPQHF	TGTGCCCACGAGGTATGGCAGACCGGGATTGGGTATAGCAATCAGCCCCAGCATTTT
TRBD1	TRBV19	TRBJ2-5	NA	CASTGTVGETQYF	TGTGCCAGTACAGGGACAGTTGGAGAGACCCAGTACTTC
TRBD1	TRBV28	TRBJ2-7	NA	CASRPGQGYEQYF	TGTGCCAGCAGACCGGGACAGGGCTACGAGCAGTACTTC
TRBD1	TRBV28	TRBJ1-6	NA	CASSFLGGNSPLHF	TGTGCCAGCAGTTTCTTAGGGGGCAATTCACCCCTCCACTTT
TRBD1	TRBV19	TRBJ1-6	NA	CASSNRGAHPNSPLHF	TGTGCCAGTAGTAACAGGGGGGCACACCCAAATTCACCCCTCCACTTT
NA	TRBV6-5	TRBJ2-6	NA	CASAAGLSGANVLTF	TGTGCCAGCGCGGCGGGACTTTCTGGGGCCAACGTCCTGACTTTC
NA	TRBV5-1	TRBJ2-1	NA	CASSLMGRRFDEQFF	TGCGCCAGCAGCTTGATGGGTCGCAGGTTTGATGAGCAGTTCTTC
TRBD2	TRBV9	TRBJ2-1	NA	CASSVGLAGGGQFF	TGTGCCAGCAGCGTAGGGCTAGCGGGGGGCGGGCAGTTCTTC
NA	TRBV5-4	TRBJ2-1	once	CASSIGVTYNEQFF	TGTGCCAGCAGCATCGGGGTTACCTACAATGAGCAGTTCTTC
NA	TRBV6-5	TRBJ2-5	NA	CASGGVGIGETQYF	TGTGCCAGCGGCGGGGTGGGGATTGGGGAGACCCAGTACTTC
NA	TRBV5-1	TRBJ1-1	NA	CASSYTGVRDTEAFF	TGCGCCAGCAGCTATACGGGGGTAAGGGACACTGAAGCTTTCTTT
NA	TRBV10-3	TRBJ2-2	once	CAISLSGQLNTGELFF	TGTGCCATCAGCCTCTCGGGACAATTGAACACCGGGGAGCTGTTTTTT
NA	TRBV10-3	TRBJ1-6	NA	CAIRQTGTNSPLHF	TGTGCCATCAGACAGACAGGAACTAATTCACCCCTCCACTTT
TRBD1	TRBV25-1	TRBJ2-7	many	CASSEYRTGGAKQYF	TGTGCCAGCAGTGAATATCGTACAGGGGGCGCGAAGCAGTACTTC
NA	TRBV6-1	TRBJ2-3	NA	CASSEAGRSTDTQYF	TGTGCCAGCAGTGAGGCAGGGCGTAGCACAGATACGCAGTATTTT
NA	TRBV6-6	TRBJ1-6	NA	CASSLSGPLHF	TGTGCCAGCAGTTTATCAGGGCCCCTCCACTTT
TRBD1	TRBV6-2/TRBV6-3	TRBJ2-1	NA	CASSWKPGQGLRNEQFF	TGTGCCAGCAGTTGGAAGCCGGGACAGGGGTTGCGGAATGAGCAGTTCTTC
TRBD1	TRBV10-1	TRBJ1-5	many	CASRGTDPNQPQHF	TGCGCCAGCAGGGGGACAGACCCCAATCAGCCCCAGCATTTT
NA	TRBV6-5	TRBJ2-2	few	CASSPRGWNTGELFF	TGTGCCAGCAGTCCTCGGGGGTGGAACACCGGGGAGCTGTTTTTT
TRBD1	TRBV11-3	TRBJ2-2	NA	CASSLGQGENTGELFF	TGTGCCAGCAGCTTAGGACAGGGGGAAAACACCGGGGAGCTGTTTTTT
TRBD1	TRBV24-1	TRBJ2-7	NA	CATTMDRGSYEQYF	TGTGCCACCACCATGGACAGGGGCTCCTACGAGCAGTACTTC
NA	TRBV18	TRBJ1-1	NA	CASSPRRDRDTEAFF	TGTGCCAGCTCACCACGCAGGGATAGGGACACTGAAGCTTTCTTT
TRBD2	TRBV2	TRBJ2-3	NA	CATRTSGTDTQYF	TGTGCCACCAGGACTAGCGGTACAGATACGCAGTATTTT
NA	TRBV2	TRBJ2-1	NA	CATARTGSTTNEQFF	TGTGCCACCGCAAGAACAGGTTCCACTACGAATGAGCAGTTCTTC
NA	TRBV7-9	TRBJ2-2	few	CASSLQGSGELFF	TGTGCCAGCAGCTTACAGGGGTCCGGGGAGCTGTTTTTT
NA	TRBV19	TRBJ2-2	once	CASKLGRGNTGELFF	TGTGCCAGTAAATTGGGTCGCGGGAACACCGGGGAGCTGTTTTTT
NA	TRBV10-3	TRBJ1-6	few	CAISESGGARVILHF	TGTGCCATCAGTGAGTCAGGAGGGGCCCGGGTTATCCTCCACTTT
TRBD1	TRBV28	TRBJ1-4	NA	CASRAGGGGNEKLFF	TGTGCCAGCAGAGCAGGGGGCGGTGGTAATGAAAAACTGTTTTTT
NA	TRBV6-1	TRBJ2-7	NA	CASSEVQTYEQYF	TGTGCCAGCAGTGAAGTTCAGACCTACGAGCAGTACTTC
TRBD1	TRBV18	TRBJ1-3	NA	CASSQTGDPGGNTIYF	TGTGCCAGCTCTCAAACAGGGGACCCCGGAGGAAACACCATATATTTT
NA	TRBV4-2	TRBJ2-1	NA	CASSRTSGQGVSSYNEQFF	TGTGCCAGCAGCCGGACCTCGGGTCAGGGTGTAAGCTCCTACAATGAGCAGTTCTTC
TRBD2	TRBV19	TRBJ2-2	NA	CASRGLAGETGELFF	TGTGCCAGTAGGGGACTAGCGGGGGAGACCGGGGAGCTGTTTTTT
TRBD1	TRBV5-6	TRBJ2-7	NA	CASSFGTGGEQYF	TGTGCCAGCAGCTTCGGGACAGGGGGGGAGCAGTACTTC
TRBD1	TRBV11-2	TRBJ2-7	NA	CASSLPGGPREQYF	TGTGCCAGCAGCTTACCAGGGGGCCCTCGCGAGCAGTACTTC